The entry that follows covers one TCR beta chain sequence. Under the authors' procedure: Nucleated cell number was recorded as an estimate derived from reference gene primer amplification. Measured with immunoSEQ multiplex PCR; TCRdb has only the in-frame clones, and not every one. Clone size and the V and J calls come from that table; the DNA yielded D and trimming. The profile shows about 68,000 clones, less than 90% of them singletons. Trimming at V came to 4 bases and at J to 3 bases, leaving 7 bases not matched to a gene. The CDR3 length is 15 residues. Germline V gene data show CDR1 as KGHSH and CDR2 as LQKENI. This specimen belongs to a study of blood T cell repertoires in COVID-19. On the study more broadly: Samples representing acute and convalescent COVID-19 were sourced from the United States, Italy and Spain. Nucleic acid was either cDNA or gDNA, and it came from T cells, B-cell-depleted T cells, or PBMCs.

The sequence came from a man in his fifties or sixties with active COVID-19. V and J are TRBV18 and TRBJ2-7, with 9 bases fitting TRBD1. Sequenced: peripheral blood. CDR3 bases: TGTGCCAGCTCACGACCGGGACAGGGTATCTACGAGCAGTACTTC. Its protein is CASSRPGQGIYEQYF.